These T cell receptor beta chains were read from a single sample in a study of cytomegalovirus exposure and HLA in healthy donors. Method: immunoSEQ multiplex PCR; TCRdb's copy keeps in-frame clones and lacks some. The table has some 150,000 clones, roughly 80% seen once; the top ten hold roughly 3.6%. Sequencing was done on a sample of PBMCs. These receptor sequences come from a young man in good health and CMV-seropositive. CDR3s include the opening cysteine and the closing phenylalanine or tryptophan. A D gene is named only where the DNA matches it firmly. Clone size is given for some rows only: seen once, a few or many times, or a class if the clone is expanded.

clone_size: NA; v_call: TRBV6-5; j_call: TRBJ1-1; d_call: NA; cdr3_nt: TGTGCCAGCAGCCTCAGAGGGCGTCACACTGAAGCTTTCTTT; cdr3_aa: CASSLRGRHTEAFF
clone_size: NA; v_call: TRBV12-2; j_call: TRBJ1-2; d_call: NA; cdr3_nt: TGTGCAAGTCGCTTAGGCGACTTGGGCGGGGAAGGGGGCTACACCTTC; cdr3_aa: CASRLGDLGGEGGYTF
clone_size: NA; v_call: TRBV4-2; j_call: TRBJ2-7; d_call: NA; cdr3_nt: TGTGCCAGCAGCCAAGATTCATCGGGGGGCCGTGGCGAGCAGTACTTC; cdr3_aa: CASSQDSSGGRGEQYF
clone_size: NA; v_call: TRBV19; j_call: TRBJ2-3; d_call: TRBD1; cdr3_nt: TGTGCCAGCAACCGGGCGGGACAGGGGAAAGATACGCAGTATTTT; cdr3_aa: CASNRAGQGKDTQYF
clone_size: NA; v_call: TRBV28; j_call: TRBJ2-1; d_call: TRBD1; cdr3_nt: TGTGCCAGCACCACAGGGGGCATTGTAGTCAATGAGCAGTTCTTC; cdr3_aa: CASTTGGIVVNEQFF
clone_size: few; v_call: TRBV6-5; j_call: TRBJ2-1; d_call: NA; cdr3_nt: TGTGCCGCCGGCAGGGTGGGGATCTTC; cdr3_aa: CAAGRVGIF
clone_size: once; v_call: TRBV10-3; j_call: TRBJ1-3; d_call: NA; cdr3_nt: TGTGCCATCAGTTCAGACAAAGATGGAAACACCATATATTTT; cdr3_aa: CAISSDKDGNTIYF
clone_size: NA; v_call: TRBV19; j_call: TRBJ2-1; d_call: NA; cdr3_nt: TGTGCCAGTAGTTATGGGGGGGCCTATGAGCAGTTCTTC; cdr3_aa: CASSYGGAYEQFF
clone_size: NA; v_call: TRBV19; j_call: TRBJ1-1; d_call: NA; cdr3_nt: TGTGCCAGTAGATCCTCTGGGGCCCTACTTCTGAACACTGAAGCTTTCTTT; cdr3_aa: CASRSSGALLLNTEAFF
clone_size: NA; v_call: TRBV30; j_call: TRBJ1-1; d_call: NA; cdr3_nt: TGTGCCTGGATTCAGGTTGCGAACACTGAAGCTTTCTTT; cdr3_aa: CAWIQVANTEAFF
clone_size: few; v_call: TRBV2; j_call: TRBJ1-5; d_call: TRBD1; cdr3_nt: TGTGCCAGCAGCAGACAGGGGGCCGGCAATCAGCCCCAGCATTTT; cdr3_aa: CASSRQGAGNQPQHF
clone_size: NA; v_call: TRBV6-6; j_call: TRBJ2-1; d_call: TRBD2; cdr3_nt: TGTGCCAGCAGCCCGGGGGCGGGGGGACGGTTCAATGAGCAGTTCTTC; cdr3_aa: CASSPGAGGRFNEQFF
clone_size: once; v_call: TRBV4-2; j_call: TRBJ2-7; d_call: NA; cdr3_nt: TGTGCCAGCAGCCAAGAACGCGGCGGCGCCTACGAGCAGTACTTC; cdr3_aa: CASSQERGGAYEQYF
clone_size: NA; v_call: TRBV2; j_call: TRBJ1-1; d_call: NA; cdr3_nt: TGTGCCAGCAGTGTGGAGGGCCGGGGGGCTTTCTTT; cdr3_aa: CASSVEGRGAFF
clone_size: NA; v_call: TRBV13; j_call: TRBJ2-4; d_call: TRBD2; cdr3_nt: TGTGCCAGCAGCCCCACTAGCGGGGGAGCCAAAAACATTCAGTACTTC; cdr3_aa: CASSPTSGGAKNIQYF
clone_size: NA; v_call: TRBV7-6; j_call: TRBJ2-2; d_call: NA; cdr3_nt: TGTGCCAGCAGCTTTCTCGACACCGGGGAGCTGTTTTTT; cdr3_aa: CASSFLDTGELFF
clone_size: NA; v_call: TRBV7-3; j_call: TRBJ2-6; d_call: TRBD2; cdr3_nt: TGTGCCAGCAGCTTAAGTGGGGGAGGGTCCCCTGGGGCCAACGTCCTGACTTTC; cdr3_aa: CASSLSGGGSPGANVLTF
clone_size: NA; v_call: TRBV9; j_call: TRBJ1-1; d_call: NA; cdr3_nt: TGTGCCAGCAGCGTAGGGTCGGGGTGGAACACTGAAGCTTTCTTT; cdr3_aa: CASSVGSGWNTEAFF
clone_size: NA; v_call: TRBV21-1; j_call: TRBJ1-1; d_call: NA; cdr3_nt: TGTGCCAGCAGCAGATCAGGCAAGCCAAACACTGAAGCTTTCTTT; cdr3_aa: CASSRSGKPNTEAFF
clone_size: NA; v_call: TRBV6-1; j_call: TRBJ2-7; d_call: NA; cdr3_nt: TGTGCCAGCAGTGAGAGGTATGGGGCTTCCTACGAGCAGTACTTC; cdr3_aa: CASSERYGASYEQYF
clone_size: few; v_call: TRBV18; j_call: TRBJ2-5; d_call: TRBD2; cdr3_nt: TGTGCCAGCTCACCGGCTAGCGGGGTCAGAGAGACCCAGTACTTC; cdr3_aa: CASSPASGVRETQYF
clone_size: once; v_call: TRBV18; j_call: TRBJ1-3; d_call: NA; cdr3_nt: TGTGCCAGCTCACCCCCGAACGAGTCCGGAAACACCATATATTTT; cdr3_aa: CASSPPNESGNTIYF
clone_size: NA; v_call: TRBV18; j_call: TRBJ2-1; d_call: NA; cdr3_nt: TGTGCCAGCTCACCACCGTGGCACAATGAGCAGTTCTTC; cdr3_aa: CASSPPWHNEQFF
clone_size: once; v_call: TRBV6-5; j_call: TRBJ1-2; d_call: TRBD1; cdr3_nt: TGTGCCAGCAGTTACGAGGGGGCGTTTGGCTACACCTTC; cdr3_aa: CASSYEGAFGYTF
clone_size: NA; v_call: TRBV6-1; j_call: TRBJ1-1; d_call: TRBD1; cdr3_nt: TGTGCCTGCGGGACAGGGGGCCTGGTAGGGACTGAAGCTTTCTTT; cdr3_aa: CACGTGGLVGTEAFF
clone_size: few; v_call: TRBV6-5; j_call: TRBJ1-5; d_call: NA; cdr3_nt: TGTGCCAGCAGGCGGGACGGACCAGGGCCCCAGCATTTT; cdr3_aa: CASRRDGPGPQHF
clone_size: NA; v_call: TRBV18; j_call: TRBJ2-1; d_call: NA; cdr3_nt: TGTGCCAGCTCACCACGGGCAGGGTCCTCCTACAATGAGCAGTTCTTC; cdr3_aa: CASSPRAGSSYNEQFF
clone_size: few; v_call: TRBV7-3; j_call: TRBJ2-1; d_call: NA; cdr3_nt: TGTGCCAGCAGCTTCCCACTTATTTCCAATGAGCAGTTCTTC; cdr3_aa: CASSFPLISNEQFF
clone_size: NA; v_call: TRBV29-1; j_call: TRBJ2-3; d_call: TRBD1; cdr3_nt: TGCAGCGTTGAACAGGGGGCTCGCACAGATACGCAGTATTTT; cdr3_aa: CSVEQGARTDTQYF
clone_size: NA; v_call: TRBV27; j_call: TRBJ2-1; d_call: TRBD1; cdr3_nt: TGTGCCAGCAGTTTAAGCAGGGGGCTCTACAATGAGCAGTTCTTC; cdr3_aa: CASSLSRGLYNEQFF
clone_size: NA; v_call: TRBV6-5; j_call: TRBJ1-2; d_call: NA; cdr3_nt: TGTGCCAGCAGGGAGAGGGACACTCAGAACTATGGCTACACCTTC; cdr3_aa: CASRERDTQNYGYTF
clone_size: few; v_call: TRBV7-3; j_call: TRBJ2-2; d_call: NA; cdr3_nt: TGTGCCAGCAGCGTACTCCCCGGCGGGGAGCTGTTTTTT; cdr3_aa: CASSVLPGGELFF
clone_size: NA; v_call: TRBV10-3; j_call: TRBJ2-7; d_call: NA; cdr3_nt: TGTGCCATCAGTGAAGGAAGTAGCGGCTACGAGCAGTACTTC; cdr3_aa: CAISEGSSGYEQYF
clone_size: NA; v_call: TRBV2; j_call: TRBJ2-5; d_call: TRBD2; cdr3_nt: TGTGCCAGCAGCGGGACTAGCGGGGGGGTGGAGACCCAGTACTTC; cdr3_aa: CASSGTSGGVETQYF
clone_size: NA; v_call: TRBV9; j_call: TRBJ1-6; d_call: NA; cdr3_nt: TGTGCCAGCAGCGTAGCTGTACGGGATTCACCCCTCCACTTT; cdr3_aa: CASSVAVRDSPLHF
clone_size: once; v_call: TRBV7-3; j_call: TRBJ2-1; d_call: NA; cdr3_nt: TGTGCCAGCAGCTTAACCCGGGAGAGTTACAATGAGCAGTTCTTC; cdr3_aa: CASSLTRESYNEQFF
clone_size: NA; v_call: TRBV2; j_call: TRBJ2-5; d_call: TRBD2; cdr3_nt: TGTGCCAGCAGTGACAGCGGGGGTGAGACCCAGTACTTC; cdr3_aa: CASSDSGGETQYF
clone_size: NA; v_call: TRBV7-7; j_call: TRBJ1-5; d_call: NA; cdr3_nt: TGTGCCAGCAGCCCGCGACAGGAACCAAATCAGCCCCAGCATTTT; cdr3_aa: CASSPRQEPNQPQHF
clone_size: few; v_call: TRBV6-1; j_call: TRBJ1-3; d_call: TRBD1; cdr3_nt: TGTGCCACCCGACAGGGGGCGAACTTCGGTAACACCATATATTTT; cdr3_aa: CATRQGANFGNTIYF
clone_size: NA; v_call: TRBV5-1; j_call: TRBJ1-2; d_call: NA; cdr3_nt: TGCGCCAGCAGGGTACTGAGTAACTATGGCTACACCTTC; cdr3_aa: CASRVLSNYGYTF
clone_size: NA; v_call: TRBV6-6; j_call: TRBJ2-3; d_call: NA; cdr3_nt: TGTGCCAGCATCGACCCGGGTGGGGGGACAGATACGCAGTATTTT; cdr3_aa: CASIDPGGGTDTQYF
clone_size: NA; v_call: TRBV18; j_call: TRBJ2-1; d_call: TRBD1; cdr3_nt: TGTGCCAGCTCAACCGGGACAGGGGACAATGAGCAGTTCTTC; cdr3_aa: CASSTGTGDNEQFF
clone_size: NA; v_call: TRBV14; j_call: TRBJ2-7; d_call: TRBD1; cdr3_nt: TGTGCCAGCAGCCAAGATGTCGGGACAGGCTACGAGCAGTACTTC; cdr3_aa: CASSQDVGTGYEQYF
clone_size: NA; v_call: TRBV6-6; j_call: TRBJ2-7; d_call: NA; cdr3_nt: TGTGCCAGCAGTTATAGGACCCAGGGCGGTTACGAGCAGTACTTC; cdr3_aa: CASSYRTQGGYEQYF
clone_size: few; v_call: TRBV6-6; j_call: TRBJ2-3; d_call: NA; cdr3_nt: TGTGCCAGCAGTCGCTTAGGGGCAGATACGCAGTATTTT; cdr3_aa: CASSRLGADTQYF
clone_size: NA; v_call: TRBV5-1; j_call: TRBJ2-5; d_call: NA; cdr3_nt: TGCGCCAGCAGCTTGAGACTACTCCAAGAGACCCAGTACTTC; cdr3_aa: CASSLRLLQETQYF
clone_size: NA; v_call: TRBV28; j_call: TRBJ1-5; d_call: NA; cdr3_nt: TGTGCCAGCAGTTTAAGGCAGGGCAATCAGCCCCAGCATTTT; cdr3_aa: CASSLRQGNQPQHF
clone_size: NA; v_call: TRBV5-4; j_call: TRBJ2-3; d_call: TRBD2; cdr3_nt: TGTGCCAGCAGCCCGGAGACTAGCGGGGGGCGGGATACGCAGTATTTT; cdr3_aa: CASSPETSGGRDTQYF
clone_size: NA; v_call: TRBV6-5; j_call: TRBJ1-1; d_call: NA; cdr3_nt: TGTGCCAGCAGCCTCCCCGGCACTGAAGCTTTCTTT; cdr3_aa: CASSLPGTEAFF
clone_size: NA; v_call: TRBV7-9; j_call: TRBJ2-7; d_call: NA; cdr3_nt: TGTGCCAGCAGCTCCCGGGGGTCCTACGAGCAGTACTTC; cdr3_aa: CASSSRGSYEQYF
clone_size: NA; v_call: TRBV5-4; j_call: TRBJ2-7; d_call: NA; cdr3_nt: TGTGCCAGCAGAAATTCCGCCGGGTCTTACTACGAGCAGTACTTC; cdr3_aa: CASRNSAGSYYEQYF
clone_size: NA; v_call: TRBV6-5; j_call: TRBJ1-1; d_call: NA; cdr3_nt: TGTGCCAGCAGTAGGACAGTTATGAACACTGAAGCTTTCTTT; cdr3_aa: CASSRTVMNTEAFF
clone_size: NA; v_call: TRBV10-3; j_call: TRBJ2-7; d_call: TRBD1; cdr3_nt: TGTGCCATCAGTGACCCTCGGACAGGGGGGTACGAGCAGTACTTC; cdr3_aa: CAISDPRTGGYEQYF